These 21 T cell receptor beta chains share one sample of origin, sequenced in a study of shared clonotypes between healthy human individuals. This table comes from immunoSEQ multiplex PCR, and its TCRdb copy is limited to in-frame clones, with some not included. The table includes about 2 million clones, roughly 94% detected once. Material: naive CD4+ T cells sorted from blood. Subset in this sample: CD45RA+ positively selected. The receptor set was obtained from a young man in good health.

The rearrangement uses TRBV6-4 and TRBJ1-6; perhaps TRBD1 as D (6 bases). The CDR3 runs to 18 residues. Trimming took off 4 bases at V and 0 bases at J, with 16 bases between the two ends. Germline CDR1 and CDR2: MRHNA and SNTAGT. CDR3 DNA: TGTGCCAGCAGTGTAATATACAGGGCCGGCTCCTATAATTCACCCCTCCACTTT. Translated: CASSVIYRAGSYNSPLHF.

The rearrangement uses TRBV5-1 and TRBJ2-3; D not certain. The CDR3 is made up of 15 amino acids. V dropped 2 bases and J dropped 4 bases, with 14 bases sitting between them. Germline V lookup: CDR1 SGHRS, CDR2 YFSETQ. CDR3 bases: TGCGCCAGCAGCTTCACCGACCCAGCAGCAGATACGCAGTATTTT. It specifies CASSFTDPAADTQYF.

CDR3 DNA sequence: TGTGCCAGCAGACCTTGGACTAGCGGGACCTACGAGCAGTACTTC. This codes for CASRPWTSGTYEQYF. This chain connects TRBV28 to TRBJ2-7; TRBD2 matches 12 bases. Germline assignment: CDR1 MDHEN and CDR2 SYDVKM. There are 15 residues in the CDR3. With 6 bases clipped from V and 2 bases from J, the junction kept 5 bases outside the gene matches.

The chain combines TRBV30 with TRBJ2-6; D is possibly TRBD2 (5 bases). The V and J ends lost 8 bases and 4 bases respectively, with 12 bases between them. Germline V gene data show CDR1 as GTSNPN and CDR2 as SVGIG (reference sequence). The CDR3 contains 13 residues. CDR3 sequence reads: CAGRERGANVLTF. CDR3 nucleotide sequence: TGTGCCGGTAGGGAGAGGGGGGCCAACGTCCTGACTTTC.

The gene calls are TRBV4-1 and TRBJ2-7; 10 bases align to TRBD1. Unmatched junction bases numbered 3, after V lost 4 bases and J lost 0 bases. The CDR3 runs 15 residues. The V gene's germline CDR1 is MGHRA and CDR2 YSYEKL. In DNA, the CDR3 is TGCGCCAGCAGCCTTTGGACAGGGGGCTCCTACGAGCAGTACTTC. The encoded protein is CASSLWTGGSYEQYF.

This chain uses TRBV5-1 with TRBJ2-3; 10 bases map to TRBD2. Germline values: CDR1 SGHRS, CDR2 YFSETQ. The CDR3 has 16 amino acids. V dropped 1 base and J dropped 6; count of bases not matched to a gene: 8. This CDR3 reads CASSLLASGRTDTQYF. The CDR3 bases are TGCGCCAGCAGCTTGTTGGCTAGCGGGAGAACGGATACGCAGTATTTT. Full variable domain (outside the CDR3, taken from reference TRBV5-1 and TRBJ2-3): KAGVTQTPRYLIKTRGQQVTLSCSPISGHRSVSWYQQTPGQGLQFLFEYFSETQRNKGNFPGRFSGRQFSNSRSEMNVSTLELGDSALYLCASSLLASGRTDTQYFGPGTRLTVL.

This sequence joins TRBV6-1 and TRBJ2-2; D remains ambiguous. The CDR3 length is 14 residues. V lost 1 base to trimming and J lost 2 bases, with 5 bases between them. Germline CDR1 MNHNS, CDR2 SASEGT. The CDR3, as DNA: TGTGCCAGCAGTGAAGAGCGTAACACCGGGGAGCTGTTTTTT. Protein sequence: CASSEERNTGELFF.

In DNA form, the CDR3 reads TGTGCCAGCAGTGTAAGGACGGCGGGGGAAAAACTGTTTTTT. Its protein product is CASSVRTAGEKLFF. The V and J genes are TRBV6-5 and TRBJ1-4; D remains unclear. Germline-derived CDR1 and CDR2 are MNHEY and SVGAGI. The CDR3 contains 14 residues. The V end lost 5 bases, the J end lost 8 bases, and 15 bases lay between the germline ends.

This sequence joins TRBV11-2 and TRBJ2-3; maybe TRBD2 (6 bases). The CDR3 has 12 residues. The V and J ends lost 3 bases and 5 bases respectively, with 6 bases between them. Germline-derived CDR1 and CDR2 are SGHAT and FQNNGV. The CDR3 DNA follows: TGTGCCAGCAGCTTCGGGGGAGATACGCAGTATTTT. The encoded protein is CASSFGGDTQYF.

The V and J genes are TRBV6-6 and TRBJ2-7, with 8 positions matching TRBD2. The CDR3 sequence is 15 residues long. Losses at the gene ends were 4 bases for V and 4 bases for J; bases not matched to a gene: 9. Per germline, CDR1 MNHNY and CDR2 SVGAGI (reference sequence). The CDR3, as DNA: TGTGCCAGCAGTTTAGAGGGCGGGGGGTCTTACGAGCAGTACTTC. This encodes CASSLEGGGSYEQYF.

The chain carries TRBV11-2 and TRBJ2-3; 9 bases align to TRBD1. This CDR3 spans 15 amino acids. Germline CDR1 is SGHAT and CDR2 is FQNNGV. Trimming took 7 bases from V and 2 from J; bases not matched to a gene: 7. For the CDR3, the DNA is TGTGCCAGCACCCGAGACAGGGGGTTCACAGATACGCAGTATTTT. This gives the protein CASTRDRGFTDTQYF.

The J gene is TRBJ1-6, the V gene TRBV2, with D hard to call. This CDR3 has 14 amino acids. V lost 3 bases and J 6 bases, leaving 9 bases between the germline ends. Germline loops: CDR1 SNHLY, CDR2 FYNNEI. The CDR3 spells CASSEIGGNSPLHF. The CDR3 bases are TGTGCCAGCAGTGAGATTGGTGGTAATTCACCCCTCCACTTT.

V and J are TRBV28 and TRBJ2-3; 9 nucleotides agree with TRBD2. Germline V CDR1 and CDR2: MDHEN, SYDVKM. V lost 5 bases to trimming and J lost 1 base; unmatched junction nucleotides: 7. The CDR3 totals 16 residues. CDR3 in DNA: TGTGCCAGCAGTAGCGGGGGGCTTTCTCGCACAGATACGCAGTATTTT. Its protein is CASSSGGLSRTDTQYF.

A single count supports this clone. The chain joins TRBV18 to TRBJ2-3, with D perhaps TRBD1 (7 bases). The ends were cut back, 5 bases at V and 4 bases at J, with 19 bases in the middle. CDR1 KGHSH and CDR2 LQKENI come from the germline V gene. This CDR3 has 16 residues. CDR3 DNA: TGTGCCAGCTCAGGGGGGAGACAGGGAGGTTCAGATACGCAGTATTTT. This encodes CASSGGRQGGSDTQYF.

The chain employs TRBV6-6 and TRBJ2-7; 15 nucleotides align to TRBD2. Germline CDR1 is MNHNY and CDR2 is SVGAGI (reference sequence). The junction had 1 base not matched to a gene; V was cut back by 6 bases and J by 1 base. The CDR3 has 15 residues. The CDR3 DNA is TGTGCCAGCAGGGGACTAGCGGGGGGATCCTACGAGCAGTACTTC. Translated, it gives CASRGLAGGSYEQYF.

This clone was detected once. The J gene is TRBJ1-6, the V gene TRBV6-6, with D possibly TRBD1 on 5 matching bases. CDR1 and CDR2 (germline): MNHNY, SVGAGI (reference sequence). This CDR3 comprises 13 residues. Trimming took 11 bases from V and 10 from J, leaving 18 bases between them. CDR3 amino acids: CAGWRGIGSPLHF. DNA of the CDR3: TGTGCCGGATGGAGGGGAATCGGCTCACCCCTCCACTTT.

The V call is TRBV2, the J call TRBJ1-5; D unclear. The germline V gene encodes CDR1 SNHLY and CDR2 FYNNEI. This CDR3 comprises 15 residues. Trimming shortened V by 5 bases and J by 0 bases, and 11 bases separated the two germline ends. CDR3 region: CASSTGPYSNQPQHF. CDR3 in DNA: TGTGCCAGCAGTACCGGGCCATATAGCAATCAGCCCCAGCATTTT.

The genes are TRBV29-1 and TRBJ1-4; 7 nucleotides match TRBD1. Germline assignment: CDR1 SQVTM and CDR2 ANQGSEA. The CDR3 runs 12 residues. V lost 7 bases, J lost 4 bases, and 3 bases stayed unmatched. The CDR3 nucleotides read TGCAGCGCGGGACAGCTTAATGAAAAACTGTTTTTT. The encoded protein is CSAGQLNEKLFF. The full variable domain, completed using reference TRBV29-1 and TRBJ1-4, is SAVISQKPSRDICQRGTSLTIQCQVDSQVTMMFWYRQQPGQSLTLIATANQGSEATYESGFVIDKFPISRPNLTFSTLTVSNMSPEDSSIYLCSAGQLNEKLFFGSGTQLSVL.

The rearrangement links TRBV4-1 to TRBJ2-7; 9 nucleotides line up with TRBD1. Trimming removed 5 bases from V and 5 bases from J; junction bases left unmatched: 7. Germline assignment: CDR1 MGHRA and CDR2 YSYEKL. The CDR3 is 14 amino acids. DNA of the CDR3: TGCGCCAGCAGCGCGGACAGGGGATCGAACGAGCAGTACTTC. It encodes CASSADRGSNEQYF.

About this clone itself: The same CDR3 arises from other DNA sequences in this sample as well. The chain is built from TRBV19 and TRBJ1-1; a possible D gene is TRBD1 (5 bases). This CDR3 contains 13 residues. Germline CDR1 is LNHDA and CDR2 is SQIVND (reference sequence). The germline V and J ends were trimmed by 5 bases and 1 base, with 8 bases remaining between them. The CDR3 loop is CASSGTANTEAFF. The CDR3 nucleotides read TGTGCCAGTAGTGGGACGGCGAACACTGAAGCTTTCTTT. Supplemented by reference TRBV19 and TRBJ1-1, the full variable domain reads DGGITQSPKYLFRKEGQNVTLSCEQNLNHDAMYWYRQDPGQGLRLIYYSQIVNDFQKGDIAEGYSVSREKKESFPLTVTSAQKNPTAFYLCASSGTANTEAFFGQGTRLTVV.

As to this clone: This specimen includes other DNA sequences encoding the same CDR3. This chain uses TRBV19 with TRBJ2-5; tentatively, D is TRBD1 (8 bases). Trimming took off 5 bases at V and 5 bases at J, with 12 bases between the two ends. This CDR3 contains 13 residues. In germline, CDR1 is LNHDA, CDR2 SQIVND (reference sequence). The CDR3 DNA sequence: TGTGCCAGTAGTGGACAGGGAGGGGAGACCCAGTACTTC. Translating gives CASSGQGGETQYF.